The sequence of this T cell receptor (beta chain) was determined in a study of blood T cells in healthy people across ages. The CDR3 is made up of 14 amino acids. Germline CDR1 DFQATT, CDR2 SNEGSKA (reference sequence). The V and J ends lost 2 bases and 1 base respectively, with 11 bases between them. A second roughly 6 to 12 cycle PCR used barcoded and J-beta primers. TCRdb reprocessed the 5' RACE reads via MiXCR and lists one record per CDR3 protein. The sample gives hundreds of thousands of distinct CDR3 sequences, about 25% of which show up once; 9.4% is in the top ten. A further study also used this sample, focusing on T cells of mothers and their children.

The sample taken for sequencing was blood. The TCR originated in a boy aged 10-17 years in good health. The V gene is TRBV20-1, the J gene TRBJ1-1; D is possibly TRBD1 (6 bases). The DNA of the CDR3 is TGCAGTGCTAGACCGAGGGGGGAGAACACTGAAGCTTTCTTT. Protein: CSARPRGENTEAFF.